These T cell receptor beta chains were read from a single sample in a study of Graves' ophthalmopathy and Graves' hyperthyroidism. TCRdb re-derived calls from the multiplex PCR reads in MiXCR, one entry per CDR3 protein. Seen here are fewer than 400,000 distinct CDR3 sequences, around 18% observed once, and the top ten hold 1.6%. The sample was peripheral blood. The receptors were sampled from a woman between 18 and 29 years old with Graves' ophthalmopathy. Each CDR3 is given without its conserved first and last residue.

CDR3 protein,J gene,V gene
ASSRTMEQY,TRBJ2-7,TRBV12-3/TRBV12-4
SARDIVYVDEQY,TRBJ2-7,TRBV20-1
SVHLETQY,TRBJ2-5,TRBV29-1
ASSEGTGEHTEAF,TRBJ1-1,TRBV6-1
ASSQEAGLVNIQY,TRBJ2-4,TRBV4-3
ASRMIQGKGSYEQY,TRBJ2-7,TRBV6-2/TRBV6-3
ASSSLRGTEAF,TRBJ1-1,TRBV7-9
ASRFPGQDFSGANVLT,TRBJ2-6,TRBV12-3/TRBV12-4
ASSGIRDRDYEQY,TRBJ2-7,TRBV28
SATRGPRYEQY,TRBJ2-7,TRBV20-1
ASTPWTAIAYEQY,TRBJ2-7,TRBV6-2/TRBV6-3
ASRRPPYNSPLH,TRBJ1-6,TRBV12-3/TRBV12-4
ASSYSWGAKDQPQH,TRBJ1-5,TRBV6-2/TRBV6-3
ASSPWTGVGTEAF,TRBJ1-1,TRBV6-1
ASSRMGASSYEQY,TRBJ2-7,TRBV28
ASSHGGSYYEQY,TRBJ2-7,TRBV19
ASSDRGFGDQPQH,TRBJ1-5,TRBV7-8
AISESSGRDRRNYGYT,TRBJ1-2,TRBV10-3
ASSFSSDRGFLLSYEQY,TRBJ2-7,TRBV28
ATSDGGGGLSYEQY,TRBJ2-7,TRBV6-1
ASRSQGADGYT,TRBJ1-2,TRBV25-1
SAEGGHRYGYT,TRBJ1-2,TRBV29-1
ATSDTTGFGYT,TRBJ1-2,TRBV24-1
ASKDTTYEQY,TRBJ2-7,TRBV28
SARDLASDHEQY,TRBJ2-7,TRBV20-1
ASSASGGGNYGYT,TRBJ1-2,TRBV9
ASSFRTSGGSETQY,TRBJ2-5,TRBV28
ASLPLAGNTGELF,TRBJ2-2,TRBV6-2/TRBV6-3
ASSRRPGTSTLNTEAF,TRBJ1-1,TRBV3-1
ASSPQTGGHYEQY,TRBJ2-7,TRBV28
ASSTGLAARGTQY,TRBJ2-5,TRBV6-2/TRBV6-3
AWTGEAEAF,TRBJ1-1,TRBV30
ASSLAGYRVQETQY,TRBJ2-5,TRBV12-3/TRBV12-4
ASGKTASTDTQY,TRBJ2-3,TRBV9
ASTLAGVGSPLH,TRBJ1-6,TRBV28
ASRGGLAGYGEQY,TRBJ2-7,TRBV12-3/TRBV12-4
ASTVLAGAYEQY,TRBJ2-7,TRBV12-3/TRBV12-4
ASSIQDRVNTEAF,TRBJ1-1,TRBV2
ASSPSSTSGRREQY,TRBJ2-7,TRBV6-1
SVEGVASGSSYEQY,TRBJ2-7,TRBV29-1
ASSRLAGVTEAF,TRBJ1-1,TRBV28
SAPLSLLPLASTDTQY,TRBJ2-3,TRBV20-1
ASSYSYRRSSYEQY,TRBJ2-7,TRBV6-5
ASSYPRTINTEAF,TRBJ1-1,TRBV7-2
AIGRGGGSTEAF,TRBJ1-1,TRBV10-3
ASSQDSTGRGGELF,TRBJ2-2,TRBV4-3
AWSVLGTGNTEAF,TRBJ1-1,TRBV30
ASRRDRTRSYEQY,TRBJ2-7,TRBV6-2/TRBV6-3
ASSLGGPLTMNTEAF,TRBJ1-1,TRBV11-2
ASSVRDQPQH,TRBJ1-5,TRBV6-1
ASSQMGMGTAHQPQH,TRBJ1-5,TRBV6-1
AIRSQETQY,TRBJ2-5,TRBV7-9
ASSLDTLNTEAF,TRBJ1-1,TRBV5-1
ASSYRDQPLYEQY,TRBJ2-7,TRBV6-5
ASSWAGAGNTIY,TRBJ1-3,TRBV12-3/TRBV12-4
ASSFGTGAGMNTEAF,TRBJ1-1,TRBV12-3/TRBV12-4